Presented here are 32 T cell receptor beta chains from one specimen sequenced in a study of cytomegalovirus exposure and HLA in healthy donors. Method: immunoSEQ multiplex PCR; TCRdb's copy keeps in-frame clones and lacks some. This sample has 150,000 to 200,000 clones; approximately 81% occur once, and the top ten carry about 16%. The sequenced sample consisted of PBMCs. These receptors all come from a young man in good health and CMV-seropositive.

Turning to this clone: At one end the junction does not follow the germline gene, possibly because of a read error. The chain joins TRBV5-1 to TRBJ1-1; D unclear. Germline V lookup: CDR1 SGHRS, CDR2 YFSETQ. CDR3 length: 13 residues. The CDR3 is CASSGGMNAEAFF. The CDR3, as DNA: TGCGCCAGCAGCGGAGGTATGAACGCTGAAGCTTTCTTT.

This chain uses TRBV11-2 with TRBJ2-7; 12 bases line up with TRBD1. Losses at the gene ends were 6 bases for V and 4 bases for J; bases not matched to a gene: 7. Germline V gene sequence: CDR1 SGHAT, CDR2 FQNNGV. The CDR3 consists of 15 residues. CDR3 protein: CASRLGTGGIYEQYF. CDR3 DNA sequence: TGTGCCAGCAGGCTAGGGACAGGGGGCATATACGAGCAGTACTTC.

This clone has only one observation. The gene calls are TRBV5-4 and TRBJ1-5; D ambiguous. The CDR3 consists of 13 residues. Trimming took 0 bases from V and 4 from J, leaving 5 bases between them. Germline CDR1 SGHNT, CDR2 YYREEE (reference sequence). CDR3 sequence reads: CASSLGPNQPQHF. CDR3 sequence (DNA): TGTGCCAGCAGCTTGGGGCCTAATCAGCCCCAGCATTTT.

The V call is TRBV5-1, the J call TRBJ2-2; 11 nucleotides align to TRBD1. Trimming took 4 bases from V and 2 from J; bases not matched to a gene: 4. CDR1 and CDR2 from the germline V gene are SGHRS and YFSETQ. The length of the CDR3 is 16 residues. CDR3 nucleotide sequence: TGCGCCAGCAGCGTTCGGACAGGGGGCAACACCGGGGAGCTGTTTTTT. This sequence encodes CASSVRTGGNTGELFF.

The genes are TRBV5-1 and TRBJ2-3, with D perhaps matching TRBD2 (5 bases). Looked up from germline, CDR1 is SGHRS and CDR2 is YFSETQ. V gave up 6 bases and J gave up 0 bases, with 8 bases separating them. This CDR3 has 13 residues. CDR3 DNA: TGCGCCAGCATAGAGGGTAGCACAGATACGCAGTATTTT. This gives the protein CASIEGSTDTQYF.

This chain joins TRBV9 and TRBJ2-1; D is possibly TRBD2 (5 bases). CDR1 SGDLS and CDR2 YYNGEE come from the germline V gene. V was trimmed by 3 bases and J by 4 bases, leaving 14 bases between them. The CDR3 covers 15 residues. The CDR3 nucleotides are TGTGCCAGCAGCGAGGAAGGACTGCTATACAATGAGCAGTTCTTC. Its protein product is CASSEEGLLYNEQFF.

The rearrangement links TRBV10-2 to TRBJ2-6; TRBD1 is a possible D gene (6 bases). The CDR3 loop spans 16 amino acids. V was pared by 8 bases and J by 1 base, with 15 bases between. Looked up from germline, CDR1 is WSHSY and CDR2 is SAAADI. The CDR3 DNA reads as TGCGCCAGCGGATACAGGGAGAGTTCTGGGGCCAACGTCCTGACTTTC. This sequence encodes CASGYRESSGANVLTF.

The V call is TRBV5-1, the J call TRBJ2-2; a weak D match, TRBD2 (6 bases). Per the germline V gene, CDR1 is SGHRS and CDR2 is YFSETQ. The CDR3 runs to 14 residues. V lost 5 bases and J lost 8, with 16 bases in between. The CDR3 protein is CASRSGLITGELFF. In DNA form, the CDR3 reads TGCGCCAGCAGATCGGGACTTATCACGGGGGAGCTGTTTTTT.

The chain has TRBV18 and TRBJ2-5, with no clear D. CDR1 and CDR2 from the germline V gene are KGHSH and LQKENI. Trimming took 4 bases from V and 1 from J, leaving 16 bases between them. The CDR3 extends over 16 amino acids. This CDR3 reads CASSLPPMGRQETQYF. The CDR3 DNA is TGTGCCAGCTCACTACCCCCGATGGGCCGCCAAGAGACCCAGTACTTC.

The rearrangement uses TRBV28 and TRBJ2-1, with a weak D call TRBD2 (6 bases). CDR3 length: 15 amino acids. The V and J ends lost 4 bases and 6 bases respectively, with 16 bases between them. Looked up from germline, CDR1 is MDHEN and CDR2 is SYDVKM. The CDR3 nucleotides read TGTGCCAGCAGTTCTGATTCCCGGCGGGGCAATGAGCAGTTCTTC. Amino acid sequence: CASSSDSRRGNEQFF. Full variable domain (rest looked up from reference TRBV28 and TRBJ2-1): DVKVTQSSRYLVKRTGEKVFLECVQDMDHENMFWYRQDPGLGLRLIYFSYDVKMKEKGDIPEGYSVSREKKERFSLILESASTNQTSMYLCASSSDSRRGNEQFFGPGTRLTVL.

The chain joins TRBV6-1 to TRBJ1-4; D remains unclear. CDR1 is MNHNS and CDR2 is SASEGT in the germline V gene. This CDR3 is built from 14 residues. Trimming removed 8 bases at V and 8 bases at J, with 18 bases between. CDR3 sequence (DNA): TGTGCCAGCGGAGAACACGGCAGTAGCGAAAAACTGTTTTTT. Translation gives CASGEHGSSEKLFF.

V is TRBV28 and J is TRBJ2-5, with D maybe TRBD1 (6 bases). Trimming stripped 3 bases from V and 5 bases from J, with 19 bases between. The CDR3 has 16 residues. CDR1 and CDR2 from the germline V gene are MDHEN and SYDVKM. CDR3 residues: CASSLGGLGARETQYF. The CDR3, as DNA: TGTGCCAGCAGTTTGGGCGGTCTGGGGGCGCGGGAGACCCAGTACTTC.

The chain employs TRBV5-1 and TRBJ2-1, with 10 bases matching TRBD2. The ends lost 5 bases at V and 5 bases at J; junction bases unmatched: 4. The germline CDR1 and CDR2 sequences are SGHRS and YFSETQ. CDR3 length: 14 amino acids. The CDR3 DNA follows: TGCGCCAGCAGTGTTCTAGCGGGGGACAATGAGCAGTTCTTC. Encoded protein: CASSVLAGDNEQFF.

This chain connects TRBV6-5 to TRBJ2-7; perhaps TRBD2 as D (5 bases). V was shortened by 6 bases and J by 3 bases, with 15 bases between the two germline ends. CDR3 length: 14 residues. Germline V gene sequence: CDR1 MNHEY, CDR2 SVGAGI. The chain's CDR3 is CASSQTRPDYEQYF. DNA for the CDR3: TGTGCCAGCAGCCAAACTAGACCAGACTACGAGCAGTACTTC.

The rearrangement joins TRBV29-1 to TRBJ1-2, with a possible D match to TRBD1 (5 bases). The germline CDR1 and CDR2 sequences are SQVTM and ANQGSEA. Trimming stripped 4 bases from V and 4 bases from J, with 10 bases between. The CDR3 loop spans 12 amino acids. CDR3 sequence (DNA): TGCAGCGTTGCCAGGGTCACCTATGGCTACACCTTC. Translation gives CSVARVTYGYTF.

This clone was detected a few times. CDR3 sequence reads: CASSLGSGFSGETQYF. DNA for the CDR3: TGCGCCAGCAGCTTGGGTTCAGGGTTTAGCGGAGAGACCCAGTACTTC. The chain recombines TRBV5-1 with TRBJ2-5, with a weak D call TRBD2 (6 bases). CDR1 and CDR2 from the germline V gene are SGHRS and YFSETQ. The CDR3 is made up of 16 amino acids. Trimming took 0 bases from V and 4 from J, leaving 16 bases between them. The full variable domain, rest sourced from reference TRBV5-1 and TRBJ2-5, is KAGVTQTPRYLIKTRGQQVTLSCSPISGHRSVSWYQQTPGQGLQFLFEYFSETQRNKGNFPGRFSGRQFSNSRSEMNVSTLELGDSALYLCASSLGSGFSGETQYFGPGTRLLVL.

The DNA of the CDR3 is TGTGCCAGCAGCTCGGACAGGGACAGCAATCAGCCCCAGCATTTT. Translating gives CASSSDRDSNQPQHF. The chain has TRBV7-2 and TRBJ1-5; TRBD1 matches 8 bases. J lost 1 base, V lost 4 bases, and 3 bases had no gene match. Germline-derived CDR1 and CDR2 are SGHTA and FQGNSA. The CDR3 runs to 15 residues.

As to this clone: This sequence may be a read error, since a much larger clone differs from it by one base. The rearrangement uses TRBV6-1 and TRBJ2-7; 7 bases align to TRBD1. The CDR3 length is 12 residues. Germline V lookup: CDR1 MNHNS, CDR2 SASEGT. V lost 5 bases, J lost 2 bases, and 0 bases stayed unmatched. The CDR3 sequence is CASSTGAYEQYF. The CDR3 bases are TGTGCCAGCAGTACAGGGGCCTACGAGCAGTACTTC.

This clone was seen a single time. The J gene is TRBJ2-1, the V gene TRBV5-4; 8 bases align to TRBD2. The CDR3 has 15 amino acids. Germline loops: CDR1 SGHNT, CDR2 YYREEE (reference sequence). Germline trimming cut 1 base from V and 9 bases from J; bases unmatched to any gene: 9. The CDR3, as DNA: TGTGCCAGCAGCTTGACTAGCGGCCTTGGTGGTGAGCAGTTCTTC. Residues: CASSLTSGLGGEQFF.

The chain combines TRBV9 with TRBJ1-3; TRBD1 agrees at 8 bases. Germline loops: CDR1 SGDLS, CDR2 YYNGEE. The CDR3 sequence is 17 residues long. The V gene end was trimmed by 0 bases and the J gene end by 5 bases; junction bases not matched to a gene: 10. CDR3 nucleotide sequence: TGTGCCAGCAGCGTAGCCTCCCCCAGACAGGGGAGAAACACCATATATTTT. It is translated as CASSVASPRQGRNTIYF.

The chain recombines TRBV30 with TRBJ2-7; D is perhaps TRBD2 (6 bases). CDR1 and CDR2 (germline): GTSNPN, SVGIG (reference sequence). Trimming removed 6 bases from V and 2 bases from J, with 14 bases in between. This CDR3 region has 13 residues. DNA of the CDR3: TGTGCCTGCGGGACTTACGGGGCCTACGAGCAGTACTTC. Its translation: CACGTYGAYEQYF.

This clone was observed once. The chain links TRBV2 to TRBJ2-1, with 15 nucleotides matching TRBD2. This CDR3 has 15 amino acids. The V segment lost 8 bases and the J segment 4 bases; nucleotides outside the gene matches: 3. Germline lookup yields CDR1 SNHLY and CDR2 FYNNEI. CDR3 DNA: TGTGCCAGCGGGACTAGCGGGGGGTGGTACAATGAGCAGTTCTTC. As protein: CASGTSGGWYNEQFF.

This chain uses TRBV5-1 with TRBJ2-2, with TRBD1 matching over 7 bases. The junction had 4 bases not matched to a gene; V was cut back by 4 bases and J by 4 bases. The germline CDR1 and CDR2 sequences are SGHRS and YFSETQ. This CDR3 has 14 residues. The CDR3: CASSPDRVTGELFF. The CDR3, as DNA: TGCGCCAGCAGCCCCGACAGGGTCACCGGGGAGCTGTTTTTT.

CDR3 protein: CASSRGQGWDNEQFF. The CDR3 coding sequence is TGTGCCAGCAGTAGAGGGCAGGGGTGGGACAATGAGCAGTTCTTC. The V call is TRBV27, the J call TRBJ2-1; D might be TRBD1 (6 bases). Germline-derived CDR1 and CDR2 are MNHEY and SMNVEV (reference sequence). The CDR3 contains 15 residues. The V and J ends lost 5 bases and 5 bases respectively, with 16 bases between them.

The chain combines TRBV27 with TRBJ2-3; 9 nucleotides agree with TRBD2. There are 14 residues in the CDR3. In germline, CDR1 is MNHEY, CDR2 SMNVEV (reference sequence). V shed 3 bases, J shed 5 bases, and the junction held 3 bases outside the gene matches. The CDR3 bases are TGTGCCAGCAGTTTCCTAGCGGGGAGAGATACGCAGTATTTT. Residues: CASSFLAGRDTQYF.

The rearrangement uses TRBV5-1 and TRBJ2-5; a weak D match, TRBD2 (6 bases). V was shortened by 0 bases and J by 7 bases, with 16 bases between the two germline ends. Germline lookup yields CDR1 SGHRS and CDR2 YFSETQ. This CDR3 spans 15 amino acids. As DNA, the CDR3 is TGCGCCAGCAGCTTGGTAGCCGGAAGGGGAGGGACCCAGTACTTC. Amino acid sequence: CASSLVAGRGGTQYF.

The chain has TRBV27 and TRBJ2-1, with unresolved D. The ends were cut back, 2 bases at V and 5 bases at J, with 7 bases in the middle. CDR1 is MNHEY and CDR2 is SMNVEV in the germline V gene (reference sequence). The CDR3 runs to 13 residues. The CDR3 DNA is TGTGCCAGCAGTTTAGGGCCGCACAATGAGCAGTTCTTC. Protein: CASSLGPHNEQFF.

CDR3 bases: TGCGCCAGCAGCGCCTCTAGCGGGAGCGACGAGCAGTACTTC. This codes for CASSASSGSDEQYF. J is TRBJ2-7 and V is TRBV5-1; 10 bases are a match to TRBD2. CDR1 and CDR2 (germline): SGHRS, YFSETQ. This CDR3 has 14 residues. V gave up 4 bases and J gave up 5 bases; unmatched junction bases: 6.

V and J are TRBV7-9 and TRBJ2-1; 9 bases map to TRBD1. V gave up 5 bases and J gave up 6 bases; unmatched junction bases: 17. Germline assignment: CDR1 SEHNR and CDR2 FQNEAQ (reference sequence). The CDR3 has 18 residues. The CDR3 nucleotides are TGTGCCAGCAGCCGACGTCCCGGGACAGGGTCCGATGGCAATGAGCAGTTCTTC. Protein product: CASSRRPGTGSDGNEQFF. Looking up the rest from reference TRBV7-9 and TRBJ2-1 gives the full variable domain: DTGVSQNPRHKITKRGQNVTFRCDPISEHNRLYWYRQTLGQGPEFLTYFQNEAQLEKSRLLSDRFSAERPKGSFSTLEIQRTEQGDSAMYLCASSRRPGTGSDGNEQFFGPGTRLTVL.

The chain is built from TRBV30 and TRBJ2-7; D possibly corresponds to TRBD2 (5 bases). Trimming cost V 0 bases and J 6 bases, with 12 bases left between them. The CDR3 totals 13 residues. Germline CDR1 reads GTSNPN; CDR2 reads SVGIG (reference sequence). The CDR3 coding sequence is TGTGCCTGGAGTGTAGAGGGTCCGGGCGAGCAGTACTTC. This sequence encodes CAWSVEGPGEQYF.

This chain links TRBV7-9 with TRBJ1-4; a possible D gene is TRBD1 (5 bases). From germline, CDR1 is SEHNR and CDR2 FQNEAQ (reference sequence). The V gene lost 4 bases and the J gene lost 5 bases, with 14 bases spanning the gap. The CDR3 runs to 15 residues. DNA of the CDR3: TGTGCCAGCAGCTCCCAGGGTTCTATAAATGAAAAACTGTTTTTT. Protein sequence: CASSSQGSINEKLFF.

The J gene is TRBJ2-3, the V gene TRBV9; the D gene is possibly TRBD2 (7 bases). With 4 bases removed from V and 2 bases from J, the gap between germline ends came to 14 bases. CDR1 is SGDLS, CDR2 YYNGEE, per germline. This CDR3 has 15 amino acids. CDR3 nucleotide sequence: TGTGCCAGCAGCCCCTTCGGGGGGCTCACAGATACGCAGTATTTT. Translated, it gives CASSPFGGLTDTQYF.